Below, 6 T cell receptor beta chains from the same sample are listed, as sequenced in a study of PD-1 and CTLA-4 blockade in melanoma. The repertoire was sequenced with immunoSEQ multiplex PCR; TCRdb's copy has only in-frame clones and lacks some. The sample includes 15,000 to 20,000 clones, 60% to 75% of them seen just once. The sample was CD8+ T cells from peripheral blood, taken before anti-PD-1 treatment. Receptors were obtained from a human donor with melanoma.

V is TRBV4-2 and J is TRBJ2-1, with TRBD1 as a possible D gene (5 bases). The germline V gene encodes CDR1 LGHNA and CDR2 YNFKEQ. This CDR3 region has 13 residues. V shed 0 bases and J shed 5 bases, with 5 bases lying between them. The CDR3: CASSQEGDNEQFF. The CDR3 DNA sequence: TGTGCCAGCAGCCAAGAAGGGGACAATGAGCAGTTCTTC.

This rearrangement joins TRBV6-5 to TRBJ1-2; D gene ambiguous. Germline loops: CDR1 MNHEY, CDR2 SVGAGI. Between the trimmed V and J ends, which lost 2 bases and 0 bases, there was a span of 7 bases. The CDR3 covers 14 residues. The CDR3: CASSYGGPNYGYTF. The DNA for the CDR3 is TGTGCCAGCAGTTACGGAGGGCCTAACTATGGCTACACCTTC.

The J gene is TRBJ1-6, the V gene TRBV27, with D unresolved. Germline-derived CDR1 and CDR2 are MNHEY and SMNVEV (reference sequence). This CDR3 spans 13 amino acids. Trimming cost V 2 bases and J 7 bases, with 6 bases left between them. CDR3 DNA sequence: TGTGCCAGCAGTTTACTGTTAAATTCACCCCTCCACTTT. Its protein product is CASSLLLNSPLHF.

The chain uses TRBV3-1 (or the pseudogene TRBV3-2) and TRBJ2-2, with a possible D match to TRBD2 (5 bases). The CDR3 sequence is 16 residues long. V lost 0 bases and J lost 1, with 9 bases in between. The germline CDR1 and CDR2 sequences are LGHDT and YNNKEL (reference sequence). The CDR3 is CASSQDSGKNTGELFF. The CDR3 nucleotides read TGTGCCAGCAGCCAAGATTCCGGGAAGAACACCGGGGAGCTGTTTTTT.

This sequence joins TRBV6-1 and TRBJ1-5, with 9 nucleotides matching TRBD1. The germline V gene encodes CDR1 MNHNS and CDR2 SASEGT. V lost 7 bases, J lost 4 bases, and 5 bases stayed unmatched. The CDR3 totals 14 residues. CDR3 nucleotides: TGTGCCAGCACCGCGACAGGGGGAAATCAGCCCCAGCATTTT. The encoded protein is CASTATGGNQPQHF.

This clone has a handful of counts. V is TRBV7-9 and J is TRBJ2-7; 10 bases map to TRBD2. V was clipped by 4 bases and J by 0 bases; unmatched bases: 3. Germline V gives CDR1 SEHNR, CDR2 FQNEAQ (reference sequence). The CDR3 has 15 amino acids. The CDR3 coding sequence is TGTGCCAGCAGCTGGACTAGCGGACGCTCCTACGAGCAGTACTTC. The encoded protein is CASSWTSGRSYEQYF.